The 20 T cell receptor beta chains given below trace back to one sample, sequenced in a study of beta chain features in type 1 diabetes. Overall study results and limits: Among patients with Type 1 diabetes, TCRB CDR3s were moderately but significantly shorter in every one of the four CD4+ subsets.

Their antigens remain unidentified. The sequenced template was cDNA made from the entire isolated RNA. The repertoire was sequenced with immunoSEQ multiplex PCR; TCRdb's copy has only in-frame clones and lacks some. The sample lists 120,000 or so clones; 15% to 20% were seen once. What was sequenced was central memory CD4+ T cells from blood. Receptor source: a man between 18 and 35 years old with type 1 diabetes.

This chain connects TRBV29-1 to TRBJ2-3; 8 positions match TRBD2. J gave up 3 bases and V 3 bases, and 2 bases lay outside the gene matches. This CDR3 has 13 amino acids. Looked up from germline, CDR1 is SQVTM and CDR2 is ANQGSEA. The CDR3 DNA reads TGCAGCGTTGAGGCTAGCGGGACAGATACGCAGTATTTT. This encodes CSVEASGTDTQYF.

This chain connects TRBV6-1 to TRBJ2-7, with D perhaps TRBD1 (5 bases). V shed 6 bases and J shed 3 bases, with 12 bases lying between them. Germline CDR1 and CDR2: MNHNS and SASEGT. The CDR3 spans 13 residues. The CDR3 loop reads CASSPGLDYEQYF. The CDR3 nucleotides read TGTGCCAGCAGCCCAGGGTTGGACTACGAGCAGTACTTC.

The sample holds a few counts of this clone. The CDR3 DNA reads as TGTGCCAGCTCACCACCGAGCCAGGGGAACGAGCAGTACTTC. This sequence encodes CASSPPSQGNEQYF. The chain links TRBV18 to TRBJ2-7; weak D call: TRBD1 (6 bases). Per germline, CDR1 KGHSH and CDR2 LQKENI. The CDR3 length is 14 residues. The V end was cut by 0 bases, the J end by 5 bases, with 11 bases between.

This clone showed up just a few times. This chain uses TRBV9 with TRBJ2-3; TRBD2 matches at 9 bases. This CDR3 is built from 16 residues. The V segment lost 1 base and the J segment 0 bases; nucleotides outside the gene matches: 3. The germline gives CDR1 SGDLS, CDR2 YYNGEE. Here the CDR3 reads CASSVSGGTSTDTQYF. The CDR3 DNA follows: TGTGCCAGCAGCGTAAGCGGGGGGACTAGCACAGATACGCAGTATTTT.

This clone was seen a handful of times. The chain recombines TRBV10-3 with TRBJ2-1; 9 bases are a match to TRBD1. The J segment lost 6 bases and the V segment lost 0 bases, leaving 6 bases of the junction unmatched. Germline V lookup: CDR1 ENHRY, CDR2 SYGVKD. The CDR3 consists of 16 residues. The CDR3 DNA is TGTGCCATCAGTGAGTCAGGGACAGGGACTGGCAATGAGCAGTTCTTC. Its protein is CAISESGTGTGNEQFF.

This clone came up a few times. In the same sample, other DNA sequences code for this CDR3. J is TRBJ1-3 and V is TRBV30; D is uncertain. With 0 bases removed from V and 5 bases from J, the gap between germline ends came to 8 bases. The CDR3 sequence is 13 residues long. CDR1 is GTSNPN, CDR2 SVGIG, per germline (reference sequence). In DNA form, the CDR3 reads TGTGCCTGGAGTGTATCTGGGAGAAACACCATATATTTT. This gives the protein CAWSVSGRNTIYF.

The chain has TRBV5-1 and TRBJ2-3; tentatively, D is TRBD2 (5 bases). The germline V gene encodes CDR1 SGHRS and CDR2 YFSETQ. V lost 3 bases and J 0 bases, leaving 11 bases between the germline ends. The length of the CDR3 is 15 residues. CDR3 sequence: CASSSREISTDTQYF. Written as DNA, the CDR3 is TGCGCCAGCAGCTCAAGGGAGATTAGCACAGATACGCAGTATTTT.

The sample holds a few counts of this clone. The V gene is TRBV27, the J gene TRBJ2-1; 11 bases fit TRBD2. The CDR3 totals 14 residues. With 10 bases clipped from V and 5 bases from J, the junction kept 7 bases outside the gene matches. Germline V gives CDR1 MNHEY, CDR2 SMNVEV (reference sequence). The CDR3 spells CATSGTSGNNEQFF. CDR3 DNA: TGTGCCACTAGTGGGACTAGCGGAAACAATGAGCAGTTCTTC.

CDR3 protein: CASSLSGTSGSLEQYF. CDR3 nucleotides: TGTGCCAGCAGCTTATCCGGGACTAGCGGCTCCCTCGAGCAGTACTTC. The rearrangement joins TRBV4-2 to TRBJ2-7, with 11 bases lining up with TRBD2. This CDR3 is built from 16 residues. Germline assignment: CDR1 LGHNA and CDR2 YNFKEQ. With 5 bases clipped from V and 6 bases from J, the junction kept 12 bases outside the gene matches.

The rearrangement joins TRBV28 to TRBJ1-2; maybe TRBD1 (5 bases). Trimming removed 3 bases from V and 6 bases from J, with 17 bases in between. CDR1 is MDHEN, CDR2 SYDVKM, per germline. This CDR3 region has 15 residues. The CDR3 reads CASSFGLGRADGYTF. CDR3 bases: TGTGCCAGCAGTTTCGGCCTTGGCAGGGCGGATGGCTACACCTTC.

The genes are TRBV28 and TRBJ1-2; no clear D gene. The V end lost 6 bases, the J end lost 2 bases, and 19 bases lay between the germline ends. Per the germline V gene, CDR1 is MDHEN and CDR2 is SYDVKM. CDR3 size: 16 residues. The CDR3 coding sequence is TGTGCCAGCAGCTCCATCCCTTGGACGGGGAACTATGGCTACACCTTC. Its translation: CASSSIPWTGNYGYTF.

Concerning this clone itself: At one end, the junction sequence differs from germline, possibly due to a read error. This chain joins TRBV7-7 and TRBJ1-3, with TRBD1 matching over 10 bases. The germline CDR1 and CDR2 sequences are SSHAT and FNYEAQ (reference sequence). The CDR3 is made up of 16 amino acids. CDR3 in DNA: TGTGCTAGCAGCTTATCCGGGACAGGGGCTGGAAACACCATATATTTT. Translating it yields CASSLSGTGAGNTIYF.

The rearrangement joins TRBV30 to TRBJ1-5; the match to TRBD1 covers 8 bases. The V segment lost 2 bases and the J segment 7 bases; nucleotides outside the gene matches: 10. This CDR3 is 15 amino acids long. Germline V CDR1 and CDR2: GTSNPN, SVGIG (reference sequence). This chain's CDR3 is CAWSRNDRGEQPQHF. CDR3 bases: TGTGCCTGGAGTAGAAACGACAGGGGAGAACAGCCCCAGCATTTT.

The gene calls are TRBV4-2 and TRBJ2-7, with D possibly matching TRBD1 (6 bases). This CDR3 has 15 residues. Trimming took 1 base from V and 2 from J, leaving 12 bases between them. The V gene's germline CDR1 is LGHNA and CDR2 YNFKEQ. CDR3 in amino acids: CASSQGTGQPYEQYF. The CDR3 DNA follows: TGTGCCAGCAGCCAAGGAACCGGACAGCCCTACGAGCAGTACTTC.

The rearrangement links TRBV7-9 to TRBJ1-2; D perhaps matches TRBD1 (5 bases). Germline CDR1 and CDR2: SEHNR and FQNEAQ (reference sequence). Trimming took off 5 bases at V and 5 bases at J, with 18 bases between the two ends. The CDR3 is made up of 15 amino acids. As DNA, the CDR3 is TGTGCCAGCAGCCACCCGGGGGGAATAGGGTATGGCTACACCTTC. As protein: CASSHPGGIGYGYTF.

This clone was detected ten times or more. The chain links TRBV25-1 to TRBJ2-3; tentatively, D is TRBD1 (7 bases). The germline CDR1 and CDR2 sequences are MGHDK and SYGVNS. The CDR3 covers 15 residues. V was pared by 3 bases and J by 5 bases, with 15 bases between. CDR3: CASSDWQGGRDTQYF. DNA of the CDR3: TGTGCCAGCAGTGATTGGCAGGGGGGTAGAGATACGCAGTATTTT.

This clone came up a few times. This chain's CDR3 is CASSFSRGRSESSYNEQFF. The DNA of the CDR3 is TGTGCCAGCAGCTTCTCTCGGGGGCGGTCTGAGAGTTCCTACAATGAGCAGTTCTTC. The gene calls are TRBV7-2 and TRBJ2-1, with D perhaps matching TRBD1 or TRBD2 (6 bases each). The CDR3 has 19 residues. Trimming stripped 3 bases from V and 1 base from J, with 22 bases between. CDR1 is SGHTA and CDR2 is FQGNSA in the germline V gene.

As DNA, the CDR3 is TGTGCCAGCAGCGGACTAGCGGCCCCCTACGAGCAGTACTTC. This sequence encodes CASSGLAAPYEQYF. The V gene is TRBV2, the J gene TRBJ2-7, with TRBD2 matching over 10 bases. The junction had 4 bases not matched to a gene; V was cut back by 6 bases and J by 2 bases. Germline values: CDR1 SNHLY, CDR2 FYNNEI. This CDR3 region has 14 residues.

This clone came up a few times. This sequence joins TRBV14 and TRBJ1-1; a possible D gene is TRBD1 (6 bases). CDR3 length equals 15 residues. CDR1 and CDR2 from the germline V gene are SGHDN and FVKESK. V lost 4 bases and J 2 bases, leaving 14 bases between the germline ends. In DNA, the CDR3 is TGTGCCAGCAGCCGACTACAGGGTAGTAACACTGAAGCTTTCTTT. Amino acids: CASSRLQGSNTEAFF.

This clone was picked up a small number of times. The CDR3 region has the DNA TGTGCCAGCAGGACTAGCGGGAAATACGAGCAGTACTTC. Residues: CASRTSGKYEQYF. The V call is TRBV6-1, the J call TRBJ2-7, with TRBD2 matching 11 bases. This CDR3 region has 13 residues. J lost 4 bases, V lost 6 bases, and 2 bases had no gene match. The germline gives CDR1 MNHNS, CDR2 SASEGT.